This TCR beta chain was recovered during a study of blood T cell repertoires in COVID-19. About the study: Researchers got acute and convalescent COVID-19 samples from the United States, Italy and Spain. The cDNA or gDNA used as material had been derived from T cells, B-cell-depleted T cells, or PBMCs.

Study processing details: Scientists estimated how many nucleated cells there were by amplifying reference gene primers. The assay was immunoSEQ multiplex PCR, and TCRdb's table has in-frame clones only and misses some. That table is the source of V, J and clone size, and D and trimming were worked out from the DNA. The profile shows 310,000 or so clones, approximately 90% of them singletons. Specimen: PBMCs or T cells enriched from blood (not recorded which). The sequence was obtained from a young woman who had recovered from COVID-19.

In DNA, the CDR3 is TGTGCCAGCAGCTCTACCGGGACCCCAGGGGCAGATACGCAGTATTTT. It translates to CASSSTGTPGADTQYF. The chain carries TRBV5-8 and TRBJ2-3, with D possibly being TRBD1 (6 bases). CDR3 length: 16 amino acids. V was shortened by 3 bases and J by 4 bases, with 18 bases between the two germline ends. Germline CDR1 reads SGHTS; CDR2 reads YDEGEE.